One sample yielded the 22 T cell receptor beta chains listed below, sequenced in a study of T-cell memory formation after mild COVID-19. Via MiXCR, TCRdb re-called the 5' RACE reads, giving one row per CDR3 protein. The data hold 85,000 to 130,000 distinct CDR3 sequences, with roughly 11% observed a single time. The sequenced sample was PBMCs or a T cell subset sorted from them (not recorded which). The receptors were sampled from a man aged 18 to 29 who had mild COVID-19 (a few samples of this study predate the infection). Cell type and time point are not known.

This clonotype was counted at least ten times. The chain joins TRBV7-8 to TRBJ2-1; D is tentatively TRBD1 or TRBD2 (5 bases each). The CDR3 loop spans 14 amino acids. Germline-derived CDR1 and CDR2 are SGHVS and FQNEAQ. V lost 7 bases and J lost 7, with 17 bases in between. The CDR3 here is CASTLGTLPNEQFF. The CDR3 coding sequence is TGTGCCAGCACCCTCGGGACCCTTCCTAATGAGCAGTTCTTC.

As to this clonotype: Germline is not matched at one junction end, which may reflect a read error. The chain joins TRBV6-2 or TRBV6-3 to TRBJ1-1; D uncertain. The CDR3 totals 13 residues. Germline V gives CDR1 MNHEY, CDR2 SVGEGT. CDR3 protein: CASRYSVNTEAFF. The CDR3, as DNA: TGTGCCAGCAGGTACTCGGTGAACACTGAAGCTTTCTTT.

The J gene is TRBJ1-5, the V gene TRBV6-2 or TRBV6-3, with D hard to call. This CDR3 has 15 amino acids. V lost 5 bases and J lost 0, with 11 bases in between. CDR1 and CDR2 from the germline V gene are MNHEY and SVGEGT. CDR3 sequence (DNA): TGTGCCAGCAGTGCTGCGAGGGTTAGCAATCAGCCCCAGCATTTT. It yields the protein CASSAARVSNQPQHF.

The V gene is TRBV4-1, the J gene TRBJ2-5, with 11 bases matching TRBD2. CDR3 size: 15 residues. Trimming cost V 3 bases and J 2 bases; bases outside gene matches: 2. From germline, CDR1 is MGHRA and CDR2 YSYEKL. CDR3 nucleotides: TGCGCCAGCAGCCAGACTAGCGGGGTTCAAGAGACCCAGTACTTC. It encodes CASSQTSGVQETQYF.

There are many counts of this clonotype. The CDR3: CASSPRDSTDTQYF. The CDR3, as DNA: TGCGCCAGCAGCCCCCGGGACAGCACAGATACGCAGTATTTT. V and J are TRBV4-3 and TRBJ2-3; D may correspond to TRBD1 or TRBD2 (5 bases each). This CDR3 has 14 residues. Germline loops: CDR1 LGHNA, CDR2 YSLEER. V lost 4 bases and J 0 bases, leaving 8 bases between the germline ends.

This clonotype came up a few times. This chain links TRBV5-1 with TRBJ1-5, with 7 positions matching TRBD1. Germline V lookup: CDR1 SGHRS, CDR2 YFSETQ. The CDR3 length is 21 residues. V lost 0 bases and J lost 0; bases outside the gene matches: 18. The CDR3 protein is CASSLAVYRDSTIDSNQPQHF. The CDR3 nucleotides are TGCGCCAGCAGCTTGGCCGTTTACCGGGACAGTACCATTGATAGCAATCAGCCCCAGCATTTT.

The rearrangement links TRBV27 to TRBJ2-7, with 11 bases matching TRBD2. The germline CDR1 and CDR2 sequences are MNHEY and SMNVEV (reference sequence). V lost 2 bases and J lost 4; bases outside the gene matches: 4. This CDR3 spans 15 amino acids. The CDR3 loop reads CASSLSSGGVYEQYF. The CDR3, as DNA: TGTGCCAGCAGTTTAAGTAGCGGGGGGGTTTACGAGCAGTACTTC.

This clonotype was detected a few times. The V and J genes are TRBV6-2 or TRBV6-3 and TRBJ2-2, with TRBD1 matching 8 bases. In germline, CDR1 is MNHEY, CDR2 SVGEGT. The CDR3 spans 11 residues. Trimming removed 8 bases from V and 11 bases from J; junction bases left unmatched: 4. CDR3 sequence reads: CASAGGYELFF. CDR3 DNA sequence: TGTGCCAGCGCAGGGGGCTATGAGCTGTTTTTT.

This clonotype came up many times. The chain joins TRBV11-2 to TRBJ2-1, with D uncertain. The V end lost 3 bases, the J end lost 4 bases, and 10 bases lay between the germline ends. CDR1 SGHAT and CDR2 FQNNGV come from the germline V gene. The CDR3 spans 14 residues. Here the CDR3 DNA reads TGTGCCAGCAGCTTCGGAACTTCTTACAATGAGCAGTTCTTC. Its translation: CASSFGTSYNEQFF.

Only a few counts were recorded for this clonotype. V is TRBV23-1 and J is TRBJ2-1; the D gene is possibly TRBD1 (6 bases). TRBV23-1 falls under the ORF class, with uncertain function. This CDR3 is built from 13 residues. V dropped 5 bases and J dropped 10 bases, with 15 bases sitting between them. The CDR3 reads CASSSYRALEQFF. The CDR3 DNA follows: TGCGCCAGCAGTTCCTACAGGGCACTGGAGCAGTTCTTC.

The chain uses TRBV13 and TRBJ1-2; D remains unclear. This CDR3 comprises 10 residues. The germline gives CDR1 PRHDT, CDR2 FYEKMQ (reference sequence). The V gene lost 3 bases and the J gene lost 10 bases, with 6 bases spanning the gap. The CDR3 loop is CASSFSPYTF. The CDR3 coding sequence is TGTGCCAGCAGCTTCTCCCCCTACACCTTC.

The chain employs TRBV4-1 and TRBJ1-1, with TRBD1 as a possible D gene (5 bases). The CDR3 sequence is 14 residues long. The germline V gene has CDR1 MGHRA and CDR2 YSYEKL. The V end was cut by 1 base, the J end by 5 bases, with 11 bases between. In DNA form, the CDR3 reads TGCGCCAGCAGCCAAGGTCCAGGGAGGACTGAAGCTTTCTTT. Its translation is CASSQGPGRTEAFF.

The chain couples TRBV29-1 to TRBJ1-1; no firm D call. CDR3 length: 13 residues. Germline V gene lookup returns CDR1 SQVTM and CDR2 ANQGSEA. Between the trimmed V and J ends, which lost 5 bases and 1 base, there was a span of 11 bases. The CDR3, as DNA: TGCAGCGTTTGGTACTCTCCGAACACTGAAGCTTTCTTT. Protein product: CSVWYSPNTEAFF. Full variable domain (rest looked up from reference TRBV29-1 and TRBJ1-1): SAVISQKPSRDICQRGTSLTIQCQVDSQVTMMFWYRQQPGQSLTLIATANQGSEATYESGFVIDKFPISRPNLTFSTLTVSNMSPEDSSIYLCSVWYSPNTEAFFGQGTRLTVV.

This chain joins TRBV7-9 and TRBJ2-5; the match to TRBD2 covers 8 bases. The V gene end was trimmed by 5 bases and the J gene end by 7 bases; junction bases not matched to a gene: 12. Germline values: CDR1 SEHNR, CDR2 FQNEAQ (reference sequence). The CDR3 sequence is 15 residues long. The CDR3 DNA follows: TGTGCCAGCAGCCTTCCGGGACTAGGGGATGTGACCCAGTACTTC. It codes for CASSLPGLGDVTQYF. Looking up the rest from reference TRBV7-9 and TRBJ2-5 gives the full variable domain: DTGVSQNPRHKITKRGQNVTFRCDPISEHNRLYWYRQTLGQGPEFLTYFQNEAQLEKSRLLSDRFSAERPKGSFSTLEIQRTEQGDSAMYLCASSLPGLGDVTQYFGPGTRLLVL.

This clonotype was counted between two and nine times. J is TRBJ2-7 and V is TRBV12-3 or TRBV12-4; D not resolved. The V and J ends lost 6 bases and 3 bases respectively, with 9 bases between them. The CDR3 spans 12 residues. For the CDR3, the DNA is TGTGCCAGCAGCCCATATCTCTACGAGCAGTACTTC. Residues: CASSPYLYEQYF.

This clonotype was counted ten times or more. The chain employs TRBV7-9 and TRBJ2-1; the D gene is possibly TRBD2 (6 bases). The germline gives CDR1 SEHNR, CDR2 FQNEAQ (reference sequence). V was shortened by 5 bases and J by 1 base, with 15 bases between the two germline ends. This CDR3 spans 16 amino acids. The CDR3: CASSPDDGRSYNEQFF. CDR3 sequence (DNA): TGTGCCAGCAGCCCTGATGACGGGAGATCCTACAATGAGCAGTTCTTC. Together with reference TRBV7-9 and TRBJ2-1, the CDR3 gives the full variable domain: DTGVSQNPRHKITKRGQNVTFRCDPISEHNRLYWYRQTLGQGPEFLTYFQNEAQLEKSRLLSDRFSAERPKGSFSTLEIQRTEQGDSAMYLCASSPDDGRSYNEQFFGPGTRLTVL.

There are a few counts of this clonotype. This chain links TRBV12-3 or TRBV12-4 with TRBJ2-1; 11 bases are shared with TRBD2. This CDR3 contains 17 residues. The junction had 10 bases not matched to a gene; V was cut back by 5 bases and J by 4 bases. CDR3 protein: CASSPAGTSGLYNEQFF. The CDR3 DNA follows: TGTGCCAGCAGTCCCGCCGGGACTAGCGGCCTTTACAATGAGCAGTTCTTC.

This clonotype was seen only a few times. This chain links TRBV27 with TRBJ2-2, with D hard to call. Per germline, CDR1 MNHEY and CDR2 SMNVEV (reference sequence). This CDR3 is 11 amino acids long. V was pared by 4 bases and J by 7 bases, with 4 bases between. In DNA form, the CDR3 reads TGTGCCAGCAGTTGGGGCGGGGAGCTGTTTTTT. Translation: CASSWGGELFF.

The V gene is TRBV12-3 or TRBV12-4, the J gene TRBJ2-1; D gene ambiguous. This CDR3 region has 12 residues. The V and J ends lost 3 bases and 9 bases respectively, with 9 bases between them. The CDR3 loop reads CASSFRISEQFF. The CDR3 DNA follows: TGTGCCAGCAGTTTCAGAATTTCTGAGCAGTTCTTC.

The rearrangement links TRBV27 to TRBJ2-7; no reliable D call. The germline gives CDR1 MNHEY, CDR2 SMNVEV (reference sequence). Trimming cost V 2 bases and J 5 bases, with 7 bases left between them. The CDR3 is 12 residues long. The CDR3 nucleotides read TGTGCCAGCAGTTTACTGGGTGACGAGCAGTACTTC. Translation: CASSLLGDEQYF.

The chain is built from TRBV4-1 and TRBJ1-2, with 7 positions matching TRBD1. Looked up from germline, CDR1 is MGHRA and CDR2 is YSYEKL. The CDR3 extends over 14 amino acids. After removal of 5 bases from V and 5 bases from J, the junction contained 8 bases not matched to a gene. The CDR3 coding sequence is TGCGCCAGCAGCTTTGACAGGGCTGCTTATGGCTACACCTTC. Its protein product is CASSFDRAAYGYTF.

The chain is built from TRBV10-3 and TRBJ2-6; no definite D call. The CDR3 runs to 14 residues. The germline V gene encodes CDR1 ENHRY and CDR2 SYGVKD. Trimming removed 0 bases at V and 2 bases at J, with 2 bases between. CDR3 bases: TGTGCCATCAGTGAGTCACCTGGGGCCAACGTCCTGACTTTC. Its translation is CAISESPGANVLTF.